This T cell receptor beta chain was obtained from a study of T cell repertoires in ileal Crohn's disease. Study summary: Patients had a median roughly 8-year disease duration, and over 30% were active smokers. M6 samples are neoterminal ileum biopsies from postoperative colonoscopy.

The CDR3 totals 15 residues. The germline V gene has CDR1 MDHEN and CDR2 SYDVKM. V lost 8 bases and J 0 bases, leaving 17 bases between the germline ends. In regard to this clone: Its matching antigen is unknown.

Points from the study as a whole: Active smokers at surgery had more clonal expansions than non-smokers.

Sequencing was performed with immunoSEQ multiplex PCR; in TCRdb, only in-frame clones are kept and a portion is missing. The sample has about 5,300 clones, around 75% seen once. Stated time point: neoterminal ileum biopsy at postoperative endoscopy, about 6 months after surgery. Adults with ileal or ileocolonic Crohn's disease and an indication for resection were eligible. The TCR sequence derives from an adult with Crohn's disease. Input material: ileal tissue. The chain combines TRBV28 with TRBJ2-7, with D perhaps matching TRBD1 (6 bases). The CDR3 DNA is TGTGCCAGCGGACCTCAGGGGCGGACCTCCTACGAGCAGTACTTC. Translation: CASGPQGRTSYEQYF.